This TCR beta chain is from a study of cytomegalovirus exposure and HLA in healthy donors (dated 2017 in TCRdb). Background for the entire study: According to an earlier analysis of a few hundred of the donors, about 179 million T cells yielded 90 million to 130 million unique TCR beta sequences and about 300 Gb of sequence data. To predict cytomegalovirus infection status, the study combined high-throughput TCR immunosequencing, statistical association of individual TCRs with disease status, and machine learning. On average, around 240,000 unique TCR beta nucleotide sequences were sequenced per donor among roughly 430 genotyped donors of the cohort, with roughly 18% of those sequences being non-productive. Among the approximately 400 genotyped donors, approximately 82% belonged to the genetic ancestry cluster associated with self-reported Caucasian donors. Class I and class II HLA loci were covered by the typing at four-digit resolution. In an earlier analysis of 587 of the donors, high-throughput TCR beta sequencing was used to judge whether each TCR beta V gene segment behaved as functional or pseudogenic. In a later analysis, previously published TCR beta repertoires from hundreds of donors were re-analyzed and high-resolution HLA genotyping was added so that TCR occurrence patterns could be studied. A separate validation cohort of over a hundred different subjects was used in addition to the roughly 700-subject first cohort. In a later genetic analysis, genome-wide SNP genotypes for about 60% of the 666 donors were used, and that subset was treated as a discovery cohort. An early release that covered some 630 HLA-typed donors contained approximately 320 gigabases of sequencing data and about 93 million unique TCR sequences. Typing coverage varied by locus: 629-630 donors for A, B, C, DRB1 and DQB1; roughly 500 for DQA1; more than 600 for DPA1; approximately 490 for DPB1. The study aimed to test whether signatures of past pathogen exposure could be identified by cataloging public T cell receptors. Several DR-DQ haplotypes were handled as single units for association and clustering because linkage in the cohort was strong. Rather than using new phenotypic data, the later analysis identified candidate immune exposures from TCR beta sequences and from how often those sequences occurred across donors. Every discovery cohort repertoire had been produced on one sequencing platform. Donor age, sex, ethnicity and CMV serostatus were compiled together with the repertoire data. Using immunosequencing, the study profiled T cell repertoires from roughly 650 subjects and related those repertoires to cytomegalovirus serostatus.

To prepare the library, the immunoSEQ multiplex PCR assay was applied. A mixture of 60 forward primers for TCR Vbeta segments and 13 reverse primers for TCR Jbeta segments was used in the multiplex PCR. A multiplex PCR assay on genomic DNA amplified the CDR3 region of rearranged TCR beta genes. Amplified TCR beta libraries were sequenced as 87-base-pair reads on the Illumina HiSeq System. On the authors' methods: A later analysis counted around 72 million unique TCR beta chains across the 666 repertoires, and roughly 9.9 million of these chains were shared by at least two donors. Raw reads were error-corrected and collapsed into unique sequences by a nearest-neighbor algorithm in which closely related sequences were merged to remove PCR and sequencing errors. To assign V, D and J gene segments, CDR3 sequences were aligned to IMGT reference sequences. For a sequence to be retained, a match of at least six nucleotides to both a V gene segment and a J gene segment was required. Rearrangements were classified as productive when the CDR3 lacked stop codons and remained in frame with V and J, and all other rearrangements were classified as non-productive. Following IMGT convention, CDR3 was defined as the stretch from the second conserved V-encoded cysteine up to the conserved J-encoded phenylalanine. Sequences without an unambiguous match to a single V gene segment were excluded from the earlier analysis of several hundred of the donors. In an earlier analysis of 450 to 700 of the donors, V segments were called functional above 56.7% productive rearrangements and were called segregating when the between-donor standard deviation exceeded 5%. To diagnose cytomegalovirus status from the catalog of TCR beta chain sequences, a statistical classification framework was built. V and J gene assignment, in a later analysis, came from comparing TCR nucleotide sequences with IMGT/GENE-DB human TR gene sequences. Using the TCRdist pipeline, a later analysis assigned CDR3 sequences along with most-parsimonious VDJ recombination scenarios. In a later analysis, every TCR beta chain was defined by the combination of its CDR3 amino acid sequence and its V-gene family, and reads without a unique V-gene family were dropped. In a later analysis, some 600 highly shared, low-generation-probability nucleotide sequences were removed to address suspected cross-contamination and a sequencing artifact. In a later analysis, a clonal expansion index was calculated for each public chain from normalized within-repertoire ranks of inferred template counts. A later analysis computed generation probabilities with a VDJ recombination model fitted to out-of-frame rearrangements, and checked the results against IGoR. A later analysis scored TCR-TCR, TCR-HLA and TCR-CMV co-occurrence with hypergeometric tests, applying a repertoire-size bias correction to TCR pairs. In a later analysis, false discovery rates were estimated by permuting HLA or CMV assignments 20 times. In a later analysis, co-occurring TCRs were grouped using DBSCAN, with TCRdist sequence similarity added in when clustering inside HLA-allele-positive subsets. Repertoires with fewer than 30,000 or more than 120,000 public chains, plus five repertoires with anomalous nucleotide sharing, were excluded from co-occurrence clustering. Sourced from immuneACCESS, this table was stored by TCRdb with only in-frame sequences that have V and J called. A share of the clones is absent; for the studies checked, an unresolved V gene accounts for under half, and the remainder has no known explanation. For V, J and clone size, that table is used; D and trimming come from the DNA. The sample includes some 100,000 clones, with about 70% observed a single time. Over 12% of the sample is in the top ten clones.

On this clone itself: The antigen it binds to is not known. Base qualities are missing; no much larger clone stands one base away.

In total, 600 or so healthy bone marrow donors made up the cohort. Cohort members were all nominally healthy when sampled, although unrecorded immune exposures were likely present. The donor tested CMV seropositive and was one of the 289 seropositive cohort members. Every donor gave a peripheral blood sample, and the peripheral blood mononuclear cells from that sample were used for TCR beta sequencing. Genomic DNA extraction from the blood cell samples was performed with the Qiagen DNeasy Blood Extraction Kit. Here is what the overall study found, with its caveats: A group of highly shared sequence variants was considered likely to be a technical artifact of the sequencing pipeline. A further reported finding was that TCR beta sequences accurately predicted the HLA-A and HLA-B alleles for most subjects in the first cohort. Because some donors lacked HLA typing at each locus, the association tests relied only on the typed subset. The earlier analysis of approximately 590 of the donors excluded fewer than 20 rarely observed V segments, including chromosome 9 orphons, because counts were too low. According to a later genetic analysis, donors in an Asian-associated ancestry cluster had fewer N-insertions in productive TCRs than the roughly 670-donor mean. An association between a missense DCLRE1C variant and V-gene and J-gene trimming of TCR beta chains was found in a later genetic analysis and replicated in an independent cohort. The cohort was sequenced for TCR beta chains only, and without alpha or paired-chain data the features that could be detected were limited. Assigning TCR associations to individual alleles was difficult when HLA alleles, especially DR and DQ, strongly co-occurred. The authors suggested that the approach could potentially be extended to other disease states and immunological phenotypes. In both the original and validation cohorts, the classifier was reported to diagnose cytomegalovirus status with high specificity and sensitivity. In a later analysis, several top co-occurrence clusters were reported to appear linked to parvovirus B19, influenza, CMV and Epstein-Barr virus. Immune exposure information for the cohort was limited to CMV serostatus. The study listed 150 to 200 TCR beta chains as associated with cytomegalovirus. Because the 87-base-pair reads could not distinguish some IMGT-functional V segments, including TRBV6-2 and TRBV6-3, those segments were excluded. Three of the identified cytomegalovirus-associated TCR beta chains were confirmed in vitro to be specific for cytomegalovirus antigens. Compared with equally common non-associated chains, HLA-associated TCR beta chains in a later analysis were more clonally expanded and had lower generation probabilities. An earlier analysis of some 590 of the donors showed that most TCR beta V segments appeared in productive rearrangements either about 90% or about 30% of the time, which broadly matched IMGT annotations. In a later analysis, most CMV-associated TCR beta chains were found to appear HLA-restricted, with HLA associations seemingly driven largely by CMV exposure. Presence/absence analyses assumed roughly uniform sequencing depth across donors, an assumption that may not hold. In a later analysis, 16,951 TCR beta sequences were associated with specific HLA alleles at a false discovery rate of 0.05. According to a later analysis, TCR association rates differed among HLA loci, with DRB1 alleles showing the most associated TCRs and HLA-C alleles showing the fewest. While some public TCRs were present in many individuals, most TCR sequences turned up only very rarely across donors. Correlated functional status among segregating V segments might reflect linkage disequilibrium, but an unknown experimental factor could not be ruled out.

From V the trimming removes 4 bases and from J it removes 7 bases, while the gene matches leave 7 bases of the junction unaccounted for. Its CDR3 holds 14 amino acids, cysteine through phenylalanine. Only the CDR3 DNA is retained, 42 bases long and in frame from the first base. The germline V gene gives CDR1 as SGHAT and CDR2 as FQNNGV. Material: PBMCs. The sequence came from a woman aged 70-85 years in good health and CMV-seropositive. In this chain, TRBV11-2 is recombined with TRBJ2-4; the junction holds 7 bases that match TRBD2. The DNA sequence is TGTGCCAGCAGCTCAACGGGAGGATGGAACATTCAGTACTTC. It translates as CASSSTGGWNIQYF.